The sequence of this T cell receptor (beta chain) was determined in a study of blood T cells in healthy people across ages. The authors ran a second PCR of about 6 to 11 cycles using a sample-barcoded 5' primer and a J-beta primer mix. TCRdb re-called the 5' RACE reads with MiXCR, one entry per CDR3 protein. The sample includes 750,000 to 950,000 distinct CDR3 sequences, roughly 50% of them seen just once. Unmatched junction bases numbered 6, after V lost 1 base and J lost 2 bases. The CDR3 totals 16 residues. In germline, CDR1 is DFQATT, CDR2 SNEGSKA (reference sequence). V is TRBV20-1 and J is TRBJ2-3; 10 nucleotides align to TRBD2. The sample consisted of blood. The receptor comes from a man older than 75 in good health. The CDR3 bases are TGCAGTGCTAGAGGTAGCGGGAGGACCAACACAGATACGCAGTATTTT. Translation: CSARGSGRTNTDTQYF.